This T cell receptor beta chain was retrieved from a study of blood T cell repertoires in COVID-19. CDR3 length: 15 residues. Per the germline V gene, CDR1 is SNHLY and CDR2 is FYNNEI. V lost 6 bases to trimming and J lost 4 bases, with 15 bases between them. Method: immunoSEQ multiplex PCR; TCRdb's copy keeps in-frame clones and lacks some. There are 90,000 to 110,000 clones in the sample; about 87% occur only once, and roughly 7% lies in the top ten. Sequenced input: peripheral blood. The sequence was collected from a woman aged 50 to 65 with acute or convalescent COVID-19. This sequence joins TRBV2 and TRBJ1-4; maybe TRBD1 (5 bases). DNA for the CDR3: TGTGCCAGCAGCGCCAGGTACAGGAATAATGAAAAACTGTTTTTT. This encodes CASSARYRNNEKLFF. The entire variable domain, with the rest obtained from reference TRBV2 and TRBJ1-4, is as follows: EPEVTQTPSHQVTQMGQEVILRCVPISNHLYFYWYRQILGQKVEFLVSFYNNEISEKSEIFDDQFSVERPDGSNFTLKIRSTKLEDSAMYFCASSARYRNNEKLFFGSGTQLSVL.